This TCR beta chain was recovered during a study of molecular identifiers for immune sequencing clone quantification. The table lists this clonotype with many counts. Via MiXCR, TCRdb re-called the PCR reads, giving one row per CDR3 protein. The sample includes hundreds of thousands of distinct CDR3 sequences, about 22% of them seen just once. CDR1 is GTSNPN and CDR2 is SVGIG in the germline V gene (reference sequence). Trimming took 2 bases from V and 0 from J, leaving 10 bases between them. CDR3 length: 14 residues. This receptor was taken from a human donor in good health. Some libraries in this study had Jurkat cell RNA spiked in. The rearrangement uses TRBV30 and TRBJ1-1, with unresolved D. Sequenced material: naive CD8+ T cells from blood, with Jurkat cell RNA spiked in. Subset indicated: FACS-sorted CD8+CD4-CCR7+CD45RA+ naive T cells. CDR3 residues: CAWSFGLMNTEAFF. As DNA, the CDR3 is TGTGCCTGGAGTTTTGGTCTCATGAACACTGAAGCTTTCTTT.